The 29 T cell receptor beta chains below come from one sample, sequenced in a study of blood T cell repertoires in COVID-19. TCRdb keeps only in-frame clones here, not all; method: immunoSEQ multiplex PCR. The data hold under 200,000 clones, with approximately 89% observed a single time. The sample consisted of peripheral blood. These receptors all stem from a man aged 35 to 55 with active or convalescent COVID-19.

This clone was seen only a few times. The genes are TRBV7-6 and TRBJ1-2; D is perhaps TRBD1 (6 bases). The CDR3 covers 15 residues. The germline V gene has CDR1 SGHVS and CDR2 FNYEAQ. Between the trimmed V and J ends, which lost 4 bases and 8 bases, there was a span of 20 bases. The CDR3 region has the DNA TGTGCCAGCAGCTCCTCTGGGGGCATCTATGGCGGCTACACCTTC. This sequence encodes CASSSSGGIYGGYTF.

The V gene is TRBV30, the J gene TRBJ1-3; a weak D match, TRBD1 (6 bases). Germline V gene lookup returns CDR1 GTSNPN and CDR2 SVGIG (reference sequence). Trimming removed 0 bases at V and 2 bases at J, with 17 bases between. The CDR3 length is 17 residues. The chain's CDR3 is CAWSVSSGGGPGNTIYF. The CDR3 DNA is TGTGCCTGGAGTGTCAGCTCCGGGGGGGGGCCTGGAAACACCATATATTTT.

The chain is built from TRBV5-1 and TRBJ2-5, with unresolved D. V lost 1 base and J lost 3, with 10 bases in between. Looked up from germline, CDR1 is SGHRS and CDR2 is YFSETQ. The CDR3 covers 14 residues. The CDR3 bases are TGCGCCAGCAGCTTGACGGTAAAGAAAGAGACCCAGTACTTC. This encodes CASSLTVKKETQYF.

CDR3 nucleotides: TGCGCCAGCAGAGTATACCAGGACAGCAGAAATTCACCCCTCCACTTT. Residues: CASRVYQDSRNSPLHF. This chain joins TRBV5-1 and TRBJ1-6; the D gene is possibly TRBD1 (6 bases). The germline gives CDR1 SGHRS, CDR2 YFSETQ. Deletions cut 5 bases from V and 7 bases from J, with 19 bases between. This CDR3 is 16 amino acids long.

The V and J genes are TRBV10-2 and TRBJ2-1; 9 bases match TRBD2. The CDR3 contains 16 residues. The germline gives CDR1 WSHSY, CDR2 SAAADI. The junction had 6 bases not matched to a gene; V was cut back by 0 bases and J by 6 bases. The CDR3 DNA follows: TGCGCCAGCAGTGAGTCAGGGCTAGCGGGGATCAATGAGCAGTTCTTC. Encoded protein: CASSESGLAGINEQFF.

V and J are TRBV28 and TRBJ2-3, with D maybe TRBD1 (7 bases). CDR3 size: 16 residues. Deletions cut 3 bases from V and 3 bases from J, with 16 bases between. Germline-derived CDR1 and CDR2 are MDHEN and SYDVKM. The CDR3 DNA reads as TGTGCCAGCAGTTTCACACGGGCAGGGGGGACAGATACGCAGTATTTT. Translating it yields CASSFTRAGGTDTQYF.

The V gene is TRBV11-3, the J gene TRBJ2-3; TRBD1 matches at 9 bases. Germline CDR1 is SGHNT and CDR2 is YENEEA. The CDR3 extends over 16 amino acids. V was pared by 2 bases and J by 3 bases, with 6 bases of the junction left unmatched. Written as DNA, the CDR3 is TGTGCCAGCAGCTTAATAACAGGGGGCTCAACAGATACGCAGTATTTT. This codes for CASSLITGGSTDTQYF.

This chain joins TRBV29-1 and TRBJ1-4, with TRBD1 identical over 7 bases. Germline-derived CDR1 and CDR2 are SQVTM and ANQGSEA. Trimming took 6 bases from V and 0 from J; bases not matched to a gene: 13. The CDR3 contains 17 residues. CDR3 residues: CSVYARQGGPTNEKLFF. CDR3 coding DNA: TGCAGCGTGTACGCCCGACAGGGCGGCCCAACTAATGAAAAACTGTTTTTT. Full variable domain (rest looked up from reference TRBV29-1 and TRBJ1-4): SAVISQKPSRDICQRGTSLTIQCQVDSQVTMMFWYRQQPGQSLTLIATANQGSEATYESGFVIDKFPISRPNLTFSTLTVSNMSPEDSSIYLCSVYARQGGPTNEKLFFGSGTQLSVL.

This chain joins TRBV6-6 and TRBJ1-5, with D possibly TRBD1 on 5 matching bases. Germline V lookup: CDR1 MNHNY, CDR2 SVGAGI (reference sequence). The CDR3 is made up of 13 amino acids. V was clipped by 7 bases and J by 0 bases, with 7 bases between them. This chain's CDR3 is CASTQGSNQPQHF. CDR3 DNA: TGTGCCAGCACCCAGGGTAGCAATCAGCCCCAGCATTTT.

This chain connects TRBV13 to TRBJ2-1; D is possibly TRBD1 (6 bases). Germline CDR1 reads PRHDT; CDR2 reads FYEKMQ (reference sequence). V was shortened by 3 bases and J by 4 bases, with 13 bases between the two germline ends. CDR3 length: 15 residues. CDR3: CASSLQGITYNEQFF. The CDR3, as DNA: TGTGCCAGCAGCTTGCAGGGGATTACATACAATGAGCAGTTCTTC.

The chain couples TRBV20-1 to TRBJ2-2; D gene unclear. The CDR3 contains 11 residues. Trimming removed 8 bases at V and 6 bases at J, with 10 bases between. The V gene's germline CDR1 is DFQATT and CDR2 SNEGSKA (reference sequence). CDR3 residues: CSSYKSGELFF. The CDR3 DNA reads TGCAGTTCCTATAAGTCCGGGGAGCTGTTTTTT.

The V gene is TRBV11-3, the J gene TRBJ2-3; 11 nucleotides align to TRBD2. V lost 5 bases to trimming and J lost 3 bases; unmatched junction nucleotides: 10. The CDR3 loop spans 17 amino acids. Looked up from germline, CDR1 is SGHNT and CDR2 is YENEEA. The CDR3 here is CASSQGLAGGRTDTQYF. The CDR3, as DNA: TGTGCCAGCAGCCAAGGACTAGCGGGCGGGAGGACAGATACGCAGTATTTT.

The V and J genes are TRBV5-1 and TRBJ2-3; 10 positions agree with TRBD1. This CDR3 is built from 17 residues. The germline V gene has CDR1 SGHRS and CDR2 YFSETQ. The V segment lost 2 bases and the J segment 4 bases; nucleotides outside the gene matches: 10. As DNA, the CDR3 is TGCGCCAGCAGCTTTGGGAGACAGGGGGCGCGGGCAGATACGCAGTATTTT. It translates to CASSFGRQGARADTQYF.

The chain couples TRBV5-8 to TRBJ1-2; D gene unclear. In germline, CDR1 is SGHTS, CDR2 YDEGEE. V was cut by 4 bases and J by 3 bases, with 22 bases left in between. This CDR3 has 17 residues. The CDR3 loop is CASSRRSVGGRDYGYTF. In nucleotides, the CDR3 is TGTGCCAGCAGCCGACGTTCGGTGGGAGGCCGGGACTATGGCTACACCTTC.

V gene TRBV4-2 combines with J gene TRBJ2-7; TRBD2 might be the D (6 bases). CDR1 is LGHNA, CDR2 YNFKEQ, per germline. Trimming pared 1 base from V and 6 bases from J, leaving 7 bases between. The CDR3 loop spans 12 amino acids. The CDR3 sequence: CASSQVGGEQYF. Written as DNA, the CDR3 is TGTGCCAGCAGCCAAGTGGGAGGCGAGCAGTACTTC.

The V gene is TRBV11-2, the J gene TRBJ1-1; the match to TRBD1 covers 7 bases. V lost 3 bases to trimming and J lost 13 bases; unmatched junction nucleotides: 14. The CDR3 consists of 14 residues. The germline V gene has CDR1 SGHAT and CDR2 FQNNGV. Here the CDR3 DNA reads TGTGCCAGCAGCTTCGGAGGGGGCGAACGTACGGGTTTCTTT. This codes for CASSFGGGERTGFF.

The gene calls are TRBV6-1 and TRBJ2-2, with 10 bases fitting TRBD1. V was clipped by 4 bases and J by 4 bases; unmatched bases: 6. CDR1 MNHNS and CDR2 SASEGT come from the germline V gene. The CDR3 consists of 16 residues. The CDR3 loop reads CASSGQGARGTGELFF. CDR3 sequence (DNA): TGTGCCAGCAGTGGACAGGGGGCGCGCGGCACCGGGGAGCTGTTTTTT.

The genes are TRBV11-2 and TRBJ2-3; the D gene is possibly TRBD2 (6 bases). CDR1 is SGHAT and CDR2 is FQNNGV in the germline V gene. V lost 4 bases to trimming and J lost 3 bases, with 11 bases between them. The CDR3 has 14 residues. The CDR3 is CASSSPRGTDTQYF. In DNA, the CDR3 is TGTGCCAGCAGCTCCCCCCGGGGGACAGATACGCAGTATTTT.

This clone was seen more than once but under ten times. This sequence joins TRBV11-1 and TRBJ1-1, with a weak D call TRBD1 (5 bases). CDR1 and CDR2 from the germline V gene are SGHAT and FQDESV (reference sequence). This CDR3 spans 14 amino acids. Trimming cost V 1 base and J 2 bases, with 8 bases left between them. The CDR3 DNA reads TGTGCCAGCAGCTTAGACAGGACCAACACTGAAGCTTTCTTT. Protein sequence: CASSLDRTNTEAFF.

The chain links TRBV9 to TRBJ1-2; no reliable D call. V was clipped by 0 bases and J by 7 bases, with 13 bases between them. The CDR3 is 14 residues long. Germline V lookup: CDR1 SGDLS, CDR2 YYNGEE. Here the CDR3 reads CASSVGVGPGGYTF. Here the CDR3 DNA reads TGTGCCAGCAGCGTAGGAGTGGGTCCGGGTGGCTACACCTTC.

This chain joins TRBV25-1 and TRBJ1-1; TRBD1 might be the D (5 bases). Deletions cut 3 bases from V and 5 bases from J, with 22 bases between. Germline values: CDR1 MGHDK, CDR2 SYGVNS. CDR3 length equals 17 residues. CDR3 sequence: CASSESGGRGAMTEAFF. The CDR3 DNA follows: TGTGCCAGCAGTGAGTCGGGGGGAAGGGGTGCAATGACTGAAGCTTTCTTT.

This clone was observed once. The rearrangement links TRBV19 to TRBJ1-5; 8 bases line up with TRBD1. Germline lookup yields CDR1 LNHDA and CDR2 SQIVND (reference sequence). CDR3 length: 13 amino acids. V was pared by 5 bases and J by 6 bases, with 3 bases of the junction left unmatched. CDR3 protein: CASSLTGGQPQHF. CDR3 DNA: TGTGCCAGTAGTCTCACAGGGGGTCAGCCCCAGCATTTT.

The chain carries TRBV5-1 and TRBJ1-1; perhaps TRBD1 as D (6 bases). V was pared by 0 bases and J by 1 base, with 10 bases between. This CDR3 has 15 amino acids. The germline CDR1 and CDR2 sequences are SGHRS and YFSETQ. CDR3: CASSLGGGANTEAFF. The CDR3 nucleotides read TGCGCCAGCAGCTTGGGAGGGGGAGCGAACACTGAAGCTTTCTTT.

This clone appeared a few times. The rearrangement links TRBV28 to TRBJ1-1, with TRBD1 matching 8 bases. The CDR3 is 14 amino acids. The germline V gene has CDR1 MDHEN and CDR2 SYDVKM. V lost 5 bases and J lost 5; bases outside the gene matches: 7. The CDR3 here is CASSPQGALTEAFF. CDR3 DNA: TGTGCCAGCAGTCCCCAGGGGGCGCTTACTGAAGCTTTCTTT.

J is TRBJ2-3 and V is TRBV7-9; D is possibly TRBD1 (5 bases). The CDR3 contains 14 residues. V lost 5 bases and J lost 2, with 11 bases in between. CDR1 is SEHNR, CDR2 FQNEAQ, per germline (reference sequence). The CDR3 here is CASSQDRYTDTQYF. The DNA for the CDR3 is TGTGCCAGCAGCCAAGACAGATACACAGATACGCAGTATTTT.

This clone has a single count. This chain connects TRBV7-8 to TRBJ1-2; possible D gene TRBD1, 6 bases. This CDR3 has 16 residues. Germline CDR1 is SGHVS and CDR2 is FQNEAQ. V shed 1 base and J shed 2 bases, with 14 bases lying between them. The chain's CDR3 is CASSLGGGLMNYGYTF. CDR3 bases: TGTGCCAGCAGCTTAGGAGGGGGATTAATGAACTATGGCTACACCTTC. Looking up the rest from reference TRBV7-8 and TRBJ1-2 gives the full variable domain: GAGVSQSPRYKVAKRGQDVALRCDPISGHVSLFWYQQALGQGPEFLTYFQNEAQLDKSGLPSDRFFAERPEGSVSTLKIQRTQQEDSAVYLCASSLGGGLMNYGYTFGSGTRLTVV.

The V gene is TRBV2, the J gene TRBJ2-7; D is ambiguous. V was clipped by 8 bases and J by 4 bases, with 15 bases between them. CDR1 and CDR2 from the germline V gene are SNHLY and FYNNEI. The CDR3 length is 13 residues. The CDR3 nucleotides read TGTGCCAGCTCCGGCGGTGCCGTGTACGAGCAGTACTTC. Translated, it gives CASSGGAVYEQYF.

This clone showed up just a few times. The chain recombines TRBV7-6 with TRBJ2-7; 8 nucleotides align to TRBD2. The CDR3 runs 15 residues. Germline V gene sequence: CDR1 SGHVS, CDR2 FNYEAQ. Trimming took 0 bases from V and 4 from J; bases not matched to a gene: 5. CDR3 DNA: TGTGCCAGCAGCTTAGCGGCGGGGGGCCAGTACGAGCAGTACTTC. This gives the protein CASSLAAGGQYEQYF.

CDR3 coding DNA: TGCGCCAGCAGTCAGGGGAGGGAGACCAATCAGCCCCAGCATTTT. Protein product: CASSQGRETNQPQHF. The chain is built from TRBV4-1 and TRBJ1-5; weak D call: TRBD1 (6 bases). The CDR3 has 15 amino acids. V was cut by 6 bases and J by 3 bases, with 15 bases left in between. Germline V CDR1 and CDR2: MGHRA, YSYEKL.